The rows below give T cell receptor beta chains drawn from one sample of a study of response to subunit inactivated influenza vaccine. TCRdb itself ran the RT-PCR reads through MiXCR, one entry per CDR3 protein. Of around 480,000 distinct CDR3 sequences listed, roughly 9.7% were seen once; the top ten hold less than 15%. The sequencing used PBMCs from blood, collected 45 days after vaccination. The receptor source for this set is a man between 45 and 60 years old who received an inactivated influenza vaccine. CDR3s include the opening cysteine and the closing phenylalanine or tryptophan.

CDR3 length	V gene	J gene	CDR3 protein
14	TRBV5-1	TRBJ2-2	CASSMTGGTGELFF
13	TRBV10-3	TRBJ2-5	CAISGPERETQYF
14	TRBV12-3/TRBV12-4	TRBJ2-7	CASSPSSQGNEQYF
15	TRBV27	TRBJ2-5	CASSGGGVAQETQYF
14	TRBV10-3	TRBJ2-2	CAINLNRDAGELFF
13	TRBV6-6	TRBJ2-7	CASTRNLGVEQYF
13	TRBV14	TRBJ2-1	CASSQVEYNEQFF
15	TRBV7-9	TRBJ2-1	CASNPKMTADNEQFF
15	TRBV5-1	TRBJ1-6	CASSLDGTSNSPLHF
15	TRBV10-2	TRBJ2-3	CASSDTEARGSTQYF
16	TRBV20-1	TRBJ2-3	CSARGASGSRTDTQYF
16	TRBV5-1	TRBJ2-2	CASSFLAGTNTGELFF
11	TRBV3-1	TRBJ2-5	CASSQGGAQYF
16	TRBV7-6	TRBJ2-3	CASSLALSHFTDTQYF
16	TRBV6-2/TRBV6-3	TRBJ2-5	CASRATGGRYQETQYF
17	TRBV5-1	TRBJ2-2	CASSSNRGWMNTGELFF
18	TRBV15	TRBJ2-3	CATSRDTSSGDSTDTQYF
16	TRBV14	TRBJ2-3	CASSQDHLAGGDTQYF
17	TRBV6-5	TRBJ1-1	CASSYLHMQGRHTEAFF
15	TRBV30	TRBJ2-1	CAWSDGRVVARGQFF
15	TRBV7-6	TRBJ1-5	CASSLGRGRDQPQHF
16	TRBV27	TRBJ2-7	CASSPTPTGFSYEQYF
15	TRBV7-2	TRBJ2-1	CASATTGDLRNEQFF
15	TRBV10-3	TRBJ1-2	CAISESIQGDKGYTF
16	TRBV7-9	TRBJ2-6	CASSLRDYSGANVLTF
16	TRBV12-3/TRBV12-4	TRBJ2-5	CASSFSYRTGLETQYF
16	TRBV5-1	TRBJ2-7	CASSSQLGTGVYEQYF
15	TRBV4-1	TRBJ2-5	CASSQDVGRGVTQYF
15	TRBV15	TRBJ1-5	CATSRVAYSNQPQHF
14	TRBV27	TRBJ2-7	CASSLRAGWHEQYF
14	TRBV28	TRBJ2-3	CASSLGSNTDTQYF
14	TRBV7-9	TRBJ1-1	CASSLIGRTTEAFF
11	TRBV6-1	TRBJ1-5	CASSVGGSQHF